The 18 T cell receptor beta chains in this list originate from one sample, sequenced in a study of blood T cell repertoires in COVID-19 (dated by TCRdb to 2020 to 2021). Library construction relied on the immunoSEQ multiplex PCR assay. Held by TCRdb, this immuneACCESS table contains in-frame sequences only and omits some clones. Under half of the omission traces to an unresolved V gene where checked; the cause of the rest is unknown. The sample table holds 100,000 to 150,000 clones, of which about 86% were seen once. The ten largest clones represent about 2.3% of the sample. Source material: PBMCs or T cells enriched from blood (not recorded which). These receptors were obtained from a man in his forties with acute COVID-19.

The rearrangement uses TRBV25-1 and TRBJ2-3, with TRBD2 identical over 11 bases. V lost 5 bases and J lost 6; bases outside the gene matches: 10. The CDR3 loop spans 16 amino acids. Germline V gene sequence: CDR1 MGHDK, CDR2 SYGVNS. This CDR3 is CASSPPVAGGLDTQYF. CDR3 sequence (DNA): TGTGCCAGCAGTCCGCCCGTAGCGGGGGGGTTGGATACGCAGTATTTT.

V is TRBV6-1 and J is TRBJ1-5, with D possibly being TRBD1 (5 bases). The V and J ends lost 2 bases and 7 bases respectively, with 18 bases between them. Germline V gene lookup returns CDR1 MNHNS and CDR2 SASEGT. The CDR3 contains 16 residues. CDR3 loop: CASSESERGGRQPQHF. The CDR3 nucleotides are TGTGCCAGCAGTGAATCGGAGAGGGGAGGGAGACAGCCCCAGCATTTT.

V gene TRBV18 combines with J gene TRBJ1-4; weak D call: TRBD1 (6 bases). Germline V gene lookup returns CDR1 KGHSH and CDR2 LQKENI. Trimming pared 6 bases from V and 5 bases from J, leaving 13 bases between. The CDR3 sequence is 14 residues long. CDR3 sequence: CASSQLTGNEKLFF. The CDR3 DNA sequence: TGTGCCAGCTCCCAACTAACAGGGAATGAAAAACTGTTTTTT.

The CDR3 nucleotides are TGTGCCAGCTCACCGGAACAGGGTAGGACTTTCTTT. Translating gives CASSPEQGRTFF. The rearrangement uses TRBV18 and TRBJ1-1; possibly TRBD1 for D (6 bases). The CDR3 is made up of 12 amino acids. CDR1 and CDR2 (germline): KGHSH, LQKENI. Trimming pared 3 bases from V and 12 bases from J, leaving 14 bases between. Full variable domain (rest looked up from reference TRBV18 and TRBJ1-1): NAGVMQNPRHLVRRRGQEARLRCSPMKGHSHVYWYRQLPEEGLKFMVYLQKENIIDESGMPKERFSAEFPKEGPSILRIQQVVRGDSAAYFCASSPEQGRTFFGQGTRLTVV.

The chain has TRBV28 and TRBJ1-4; 9 nucleotides line up with TRBD1. Looked up from germline, CDR1 is MDHEN and CDR2 is SYDVKM. The CDR3 sequence is 15 residues long. The V and J ends lost 6 bases and 5 bases, in that order; junction bases with no gene match: 7. The CDR3 sequence: CASSSAGTGNEKLFF. CDR3 DNA: TGTGCCAGCAGCTCCGCCGGGACAGGGAATGAAAAACTGTTTTTT.

A single count supports this clone. The chain carries TRBV6-5 and TRBJ1-1, with TRBD1 identical over 9 bases. In germline, CDR1 is MNHEY, CDR2 SVGAGI. The J segment lost 5 bases and the V segment lost 6 bases, leaving 10 bases of the junction unmatched. This CDR3 has 15 residues. CDR3 in amino acids: CASRRQGGSMTEAFF. CDR3 in DNA: TGTGCCAGCAGACGACAGGGGGGATCGATGACTGAAGCTTTCTTT.

The chain has TRBV13 and TRBJ1-1; weak D call: TRBD1 (6 bases). The germline V and J ends were trimmed by 5 bases and 4 bases, with 20 bases remaining between them. The germline CDR1 and CDR2 sequences are PRHDT and FYEKMQ (reference sequence). The length of the CDR3 is 16 residues. The DNA of the CDR3 is TGTGCCAGCAGCGCGGTCGGGGGGGCTTGGGGCACTGAAGCTTTCTTT. The encoded protein is CASSAVGGAWGTEAFF.

The chain carries TRBV4-2 and TRBJ1-4, with D possibly matching TRBD1 (6 bases). V lost 6 bases and J lost 0, with 17 bases in between. Per germline, CDR1 LGHNA and CDR2 YNFKEQ. There are 17 residues in the CDR3. The CDR3 DNA is TGTGCCAGCAGATCAACAGGGTCGAGGGCAACTAATGAAAAACTGTTTTTT. Translated: CASRSTGSRATNEKLFF.

The chain combines TRBV6-5 with TRBJ2-2, with 9 bases matching TRBD1. V shed 6 bases and J 5 bases; nucleotides not matched to a gene: 7. Germline lookup yields CDR1 MNHEY and CDR2 SVGAGI. The CDR3 extends over 15 amino acids. The CDR3 nucleotides read TGTGCCAGCAGGGGACAGGGAGCGGGAACCGGGGAGCTGTTTTTT. Translating it yields CASRGQGAGTGELFF.

The chain is built from TRBV2 and TRBJ2-7, with D uncertain. Deletions cut 4 bases from V and 7 bases from J, with 11 bases between. The CDR3 consists of 12 residues. Germline V gives CDR1 SNHLY, CDR2 FYNNEI. In DNA, the CDR3 is TGTGCCAGCAGTGCCCAGCGTGGGGAGCAGTACTTC. Translating gives CASSAQRGEQYF. Full variable domain (outside the CDR3, taken from reference TRBV2 and TRBJ2-7): EPEVTQTPSHQVTQMGQEVILRCVPISNHLYFYWYRQILGQKVEFLVSFYNNEISEKSEIFDDQFSVERPDGSNFTLKIRSTKLEDSAMYFCASSAQRGEQYFGPGTRLTVT.

The chain recombines TRBV5-1 with TRBJ2-3; 16 nucleotides agree with TRBD2. Germline values: CDR1 SGHRS, CDR2 YFSETQ. The V segment lost 4 bases and the J segment 6 bases; nucleotides outside the gene matches: 5. This CDR3 spans 16 amino acids. CDR3 sequence (DNA): TGCGCCAGCAGCCCCGGGACTAGCGGGAGGGCTGATACGCAGTATTTT. It translates to CASSPGTSGRADTQYF.

The chain joins TRBV4-1 to TRBJ2-1; TRBD2 matches at 9 bases. V gave up 0 bases and J gave up 3 bases; unmatched junction bases: 6. The CDR3 consists of 17 residues. The germline V gene encodes CDR1 MGHRA and CDR2 YSYEKL. The CDR3 coding sequence is TGCGCCAGCAGCCAAGATGTCCTAGCGGGATACTACAATGAGCAGTTCTTC. It encodes CASSQDVLAGYYNEQFF.

This chain joins TRBV9 and TRBJ2-7; TRBD1 matches at 7 bases. Germline V gene lookup returns CDR1 SGDLS and CDR2 YYNGEE. CDR3 length: 15 residues. Trimming at V came to 4 bases and at J to 3 bases, leaving 10 bases not matched to a gene. The CDR3 spells CASSRDREIVYEQYF. The CDR3 region has the DNA TGTGCCAGCAGCCGAGACAGGGAGATTGTCTACGAGCAGTACTTC.

V usage is TRBV28 and J usage is TRBJ1-5; TRBD1 might be the D (5 bases). The germline V and J ends were trimmed by 6 bases and 7 bases, with 10 bases remaining between them. Germline V gene data show CDR1 as MDHEN and CDR2 as SYDVKM. The length of the CDR3 is 12 residues. The CDR3 region is CASSPRGQPQHF. CDR3 DNA sequence: TGTGCCAGCAGCCCCCGGGGGCAGCCCCAGCATTTT.

The chain employs TRBV19 and TRBJ1-2; 8 bases line up with TRBD1. Germline CDR1 reads LNHDA; CDR2 reads SQIVND (reference sequence). V was clipped by 5 bases and J by 2 bases; unmatched bases: 7. The CDR3 loop spans 15 amino acids. CDR3 bases: TGTGCCAGTAGTGTACAGGGGGGAGGGAACTATGGCTACACCTTC. Its protein product is CASSVQGGGNYGYTF. The full variable domain, in which reference TRBV19 and TRBJ1-2 provide the parts outside the CDR3, is DGGITQSPKYLFRKEGQNVTLSCEQNLNHDAMYWYRQDPGQGLRLIYYSQIVNDFQKGDIAEGYSVSREKKESFPLTVTSAQKNPTAFYLCASSVQGGGNYGYTFGSGTRLTVV.

This chain connects TRBV28 to TRBJ2-6, with D possibly being TRBD2 (5 bases). The CDR3 spans 15 residues. V was cut by 2 bases and J by 0 bases, with 5 bases left in between. Germline CDR1 MDHEN, CDR2 SYDVKM. For the CDR3, the DNA is TGTGCCAGCAGTTTAGAGGGCTCTGGGGCCAACGTCCTGACTTTC. It is translated as CASSLEGSGANVLTF.

The chain is built from TRBV28 and TRBJ2-3, with 9 bases identical to TRBD2. This CDR3 has 16 amino acids. The J segment lost 2 bases and the V segment lost 3 bases, leaving 6 bases of the junction unmatched. Germline-derived CDR1 and CDR2 are MDHEN and SYDVKM. CDR3 sequence reads: CASSFGGGRVTDTQYF. The CDR3 nucleotides are TGTGCCAGCAGTTTCGGTGGCGGGAGGGTCACAGATACGCAGTATTTT.

For the CDR3, the DNA is TGTGCCAGCAGCCCCGGGACTAGTAGCACAGATACGCAGTATTTT. Protein: CASSPGTSSTDTQYF. This chain uses TRBV5-6 with TRBJ2-3; TRBD2 matches at 8 bases. Germline V CDR1 and CDR2: SGHDT, YYEEEE. The length of the CDR3 is 15 residues. V gave up 4 bases and J gave up 0 bases; unmatched junction bases: 4.